Shown below are 2 T cell receptor beta chains from a single sample sequenced in a study of early T cells in non-severe SARS-CoV-2 infection. TCRdb reanalysed the 5' RACE reads using MiXCR and keeps one entry per CDR3 protein. The data show 40,000 to 50,000 distinct CDR3 sequences, around 13% seen once. The source material was whole blood. These receptors were taken from an adult who was a healthcare worker with PCR-confirmed SARS-CoV-2 infection or an uninfected control (not recorded which).

This clonotype was seen repeatedly, ten times or more. The rearrangement uses TRBV14 and TRBJ2-3; D possibly corresponds to TRBD1 (6 bases). V lost 1 base, J lost 9 bases, and 14 bases lay in between. The CDR3 has 14 amino acids. Germline V CDR1 and CDR2: SGHDN, FVKESK. The CDR3 DNA reads TGTGCCAGCAGCCAAGGACAGGTTCCTTCCACGCAGTATTTT. This encodes CASSQGQVPSTQYF.

This clonotype has a count of ten or more. The chain links TRBV13 to TRBJ2-1; TRBD2 aligns across 7 bases. The V gene's germline CDR1 is PRHDT and CDR2 FYEKMQ (reference sequence). Trimming cost V 8 bases and J 9 bases; bases outside gene matches: 16. This CDR3 comprises 15 residues. The CDR3 loop is CASAPSRAGEGEQFF. The CDR3 coding sequence is TGTGCCAGCGCACCCTCAAGGGCGGGAGAGGGTGAGCAGTTCTTC.